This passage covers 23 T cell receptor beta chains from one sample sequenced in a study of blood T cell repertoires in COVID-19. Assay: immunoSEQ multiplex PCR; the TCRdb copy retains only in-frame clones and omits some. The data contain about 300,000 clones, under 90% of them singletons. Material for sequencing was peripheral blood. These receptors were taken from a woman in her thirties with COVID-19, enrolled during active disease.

CDR3 coding DNA: TGTGCCAGTAGTACGGGACAGGGGATCGATCAGCCCCAGCATTTT. This translates into CASSTGQGIDQPQHF. The genes are TRBV19 and TRBJ1-5; 10 bases line up with TRBD1. V shed 4 bases, J shed 5 bases, and the junction held 5 bases outside the gene matches. The germline V gene has CDR1 LNHDA and CDR2 SQIVND (reference sequence). This CDR3 has 15 amino acids.

The CDR3 nucleotides read TGTGCCAGCGGGGGACACTCGAGTAGCACAGATACGCAGTATTTT. Encoded protein: CASGGHSSSTDTQYF. The V and J genes are TRBV6-5 and TRBJ2-3; tentatively, D is TRBD1 (6 bases). Germline-derived CDR1 and CDR2 are MNHEY and SVGAGI. The V end lost 8 bases, the J end lost 0 bases, and 15 bases lay between the germline ends. This CDR3 spans 15 amino acids.

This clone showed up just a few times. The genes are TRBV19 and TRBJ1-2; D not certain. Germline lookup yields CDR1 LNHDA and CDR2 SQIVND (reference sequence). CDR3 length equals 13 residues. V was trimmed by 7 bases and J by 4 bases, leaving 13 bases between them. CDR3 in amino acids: CASKTGSVYGYTF. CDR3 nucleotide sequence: TGTGCCAGTAAAACTGGGAGCGTCTATGGCTACACCTTC.

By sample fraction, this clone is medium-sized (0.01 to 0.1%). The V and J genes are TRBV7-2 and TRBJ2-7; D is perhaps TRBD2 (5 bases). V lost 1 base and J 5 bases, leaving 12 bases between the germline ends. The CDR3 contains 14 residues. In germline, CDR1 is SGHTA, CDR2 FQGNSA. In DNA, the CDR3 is TGTGCCAGCAGCTTAGGGCCGGGGAACGACGAGCAGTACTTC. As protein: CASSLGPGNDEQYF.

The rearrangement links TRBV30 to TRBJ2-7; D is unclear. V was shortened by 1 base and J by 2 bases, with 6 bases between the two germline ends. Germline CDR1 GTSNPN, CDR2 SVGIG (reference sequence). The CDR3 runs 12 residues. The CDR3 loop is CAWSGQAYEQYF. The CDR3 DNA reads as TGTGCCTGGAGTGGTCAGGCCTACGAGCAGTACTTC. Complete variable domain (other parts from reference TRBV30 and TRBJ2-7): SQTIHQWPATLVQPVGSPLSLECTVEGTSNPNLYWYRQAAGRGLQLLFYSVGIGQISSEVPQNLSASRPQDRQFILSSKKLLLSDSGFYLCAWSGQAYEQYFGPGTRLTVT.

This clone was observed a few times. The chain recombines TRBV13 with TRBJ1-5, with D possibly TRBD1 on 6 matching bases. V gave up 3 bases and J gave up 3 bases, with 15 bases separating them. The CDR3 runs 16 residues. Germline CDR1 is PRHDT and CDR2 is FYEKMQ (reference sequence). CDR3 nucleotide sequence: TGTGCCAGCAGCTTCGGAGGGGGGGTGGCCAATCAGCCCCAGCATTTT. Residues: CASSFGGGVANQPQHF.

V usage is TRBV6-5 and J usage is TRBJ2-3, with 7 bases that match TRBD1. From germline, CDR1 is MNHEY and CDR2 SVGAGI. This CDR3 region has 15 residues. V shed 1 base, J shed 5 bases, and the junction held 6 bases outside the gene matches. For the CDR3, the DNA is TGTGCCAGCAGTTACTTGGGCAGGGGGAAAGATACGCAGTATTTT. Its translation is CASSYLGRGKDTQYF.

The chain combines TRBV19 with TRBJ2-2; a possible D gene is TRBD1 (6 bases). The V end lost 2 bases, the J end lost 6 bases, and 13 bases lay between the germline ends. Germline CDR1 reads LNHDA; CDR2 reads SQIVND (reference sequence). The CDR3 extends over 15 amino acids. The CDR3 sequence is CASSILGQGSGELFF. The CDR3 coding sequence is TGTGCCAGTAGTATACTTGGGCAGGGGTCCGGGGAGCTGTTTTTT.

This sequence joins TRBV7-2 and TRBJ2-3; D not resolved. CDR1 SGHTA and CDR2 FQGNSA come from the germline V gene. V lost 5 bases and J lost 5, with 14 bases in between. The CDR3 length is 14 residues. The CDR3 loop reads CASSLDLLGDTQYF. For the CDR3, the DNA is TGTGCCAGCAGCCTCGACTTACTGGGAGATACGCAGTATTTT.

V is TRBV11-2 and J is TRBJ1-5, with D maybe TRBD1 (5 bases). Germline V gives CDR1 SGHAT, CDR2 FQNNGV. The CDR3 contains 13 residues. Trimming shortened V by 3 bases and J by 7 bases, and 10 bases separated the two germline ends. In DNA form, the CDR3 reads TGTGCCAGCAGCTTCGGGAGGGGCCAGCCCCAGCATTTT. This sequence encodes CASSFGRGQPQHF.

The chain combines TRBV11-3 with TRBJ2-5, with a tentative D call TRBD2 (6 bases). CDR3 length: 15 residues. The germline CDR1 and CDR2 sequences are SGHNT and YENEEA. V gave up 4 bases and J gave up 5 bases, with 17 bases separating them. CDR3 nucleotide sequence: TGTGCCAGCAGCTCCTACCCGGGAGCCGAGGAGACCCAGTACTTC. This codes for CASSSYPGAEETQYF.

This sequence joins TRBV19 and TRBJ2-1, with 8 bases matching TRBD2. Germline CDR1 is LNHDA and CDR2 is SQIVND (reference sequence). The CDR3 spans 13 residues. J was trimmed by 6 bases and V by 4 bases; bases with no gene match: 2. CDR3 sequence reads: CASSTGLGNEQFF. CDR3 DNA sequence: TGTGCCAGTAGTACGGGACTAGGCAATGAGCAGTTCTTC.

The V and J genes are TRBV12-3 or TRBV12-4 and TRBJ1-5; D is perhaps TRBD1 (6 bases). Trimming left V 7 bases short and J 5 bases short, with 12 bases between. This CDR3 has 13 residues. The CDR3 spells CASNTGTHQPQHF. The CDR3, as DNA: TGTGCCAGCAATACTGGGACACATCAGCCCCAGCATTTT.

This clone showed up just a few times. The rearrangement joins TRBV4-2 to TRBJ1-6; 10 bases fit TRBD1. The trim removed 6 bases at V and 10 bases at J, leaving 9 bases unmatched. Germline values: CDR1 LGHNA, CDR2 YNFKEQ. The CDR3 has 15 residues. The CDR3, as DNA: TGTGCCAGCAGATCCGGGACAGGGGTAGCGTCACCCCTCCACTTT. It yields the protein CASRSGTGVASPLHF.

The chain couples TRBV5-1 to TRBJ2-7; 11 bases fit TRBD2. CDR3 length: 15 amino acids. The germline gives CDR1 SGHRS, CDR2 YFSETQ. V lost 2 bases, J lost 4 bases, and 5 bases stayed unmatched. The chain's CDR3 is CASSFTSGGLYEQYV. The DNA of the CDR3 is TGCGCCAGCAGCTTCACTAGCGGGGGCCTATACGAGCAGTACGTC.

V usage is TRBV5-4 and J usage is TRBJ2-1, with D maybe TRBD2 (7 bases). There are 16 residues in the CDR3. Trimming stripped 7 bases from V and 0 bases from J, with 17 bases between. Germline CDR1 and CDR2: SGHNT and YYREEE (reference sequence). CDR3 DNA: TGTGCCAGCGGTGAGGGGGGGCCCAGCTCCTACAATGAGCAGTTCTTC. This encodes CASGEGGPSSYNEQFF.

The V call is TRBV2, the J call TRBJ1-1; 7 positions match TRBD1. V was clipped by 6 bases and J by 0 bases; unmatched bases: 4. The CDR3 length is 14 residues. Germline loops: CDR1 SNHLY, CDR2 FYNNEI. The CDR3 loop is CASSQGQMNTEAFF. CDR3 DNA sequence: TGTGCCAGCAGCCAGGGACAGATGAACACTGAAGCTTTCTTT.

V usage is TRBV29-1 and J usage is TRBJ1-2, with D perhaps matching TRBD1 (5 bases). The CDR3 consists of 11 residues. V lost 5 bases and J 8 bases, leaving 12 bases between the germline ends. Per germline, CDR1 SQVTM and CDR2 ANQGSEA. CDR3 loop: CSVWGLEGYTF. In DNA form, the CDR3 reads TGCAGCGTTTGGGGCCTAGAGGGCTACACCTTC. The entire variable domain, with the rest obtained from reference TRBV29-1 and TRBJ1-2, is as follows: SAVISQKPSRDICQRGTSLTIQCQVDSQVTMMFWYRQQPGQSLTLIATANQGSEATYESGFVIDKFPISRPNLTFSTLTVSNMSPEDSSIYLCSVWGLEGYTFGSGTRLTVV.

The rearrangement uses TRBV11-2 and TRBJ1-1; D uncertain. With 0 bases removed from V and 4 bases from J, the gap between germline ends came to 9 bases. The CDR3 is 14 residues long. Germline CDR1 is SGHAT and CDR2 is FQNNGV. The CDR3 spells CASSLDQRSTEAFF. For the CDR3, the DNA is TGTGCCAGCAGCTTAGATCAAAGGAGCACTGAAGCTTTCTTT.

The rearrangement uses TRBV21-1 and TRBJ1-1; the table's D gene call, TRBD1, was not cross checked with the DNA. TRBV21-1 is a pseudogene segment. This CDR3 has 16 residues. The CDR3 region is CASSKGVNSMNTEAFF. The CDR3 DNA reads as TGTGCCAGCAGCAAAGGGGTGAACAGCATGAACACTGAAGCTTTCTTT.

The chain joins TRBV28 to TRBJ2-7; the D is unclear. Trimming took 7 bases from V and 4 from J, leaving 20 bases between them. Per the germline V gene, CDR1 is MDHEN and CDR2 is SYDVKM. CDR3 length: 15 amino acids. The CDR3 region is CASNPTGYSLYEQYV. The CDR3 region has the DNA TGTGCCAGCAACCCTACCGGATACAGTTTATACGAGCAGTACGTC.

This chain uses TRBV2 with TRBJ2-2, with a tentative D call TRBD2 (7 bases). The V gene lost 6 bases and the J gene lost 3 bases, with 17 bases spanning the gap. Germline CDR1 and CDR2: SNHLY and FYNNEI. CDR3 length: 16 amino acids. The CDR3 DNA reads TGTGCCAGCAGGAGTGGCTCCGGGGGGCACACCGGGGAGCTGTTTTTT. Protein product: CASRSGSGGHTGELFF.

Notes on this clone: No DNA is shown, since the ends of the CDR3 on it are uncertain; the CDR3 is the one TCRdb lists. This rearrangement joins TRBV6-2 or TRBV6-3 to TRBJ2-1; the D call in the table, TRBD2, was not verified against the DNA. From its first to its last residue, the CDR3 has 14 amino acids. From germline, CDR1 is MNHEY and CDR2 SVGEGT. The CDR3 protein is CASSYSVGEGSEFF.